One sample yielded the 5 T cell receptor beta chains listed below, sequenced in a study of T cell clusters in autoimmune cytopenias. Tens of thousands of genome equivalents of blood DNA were amplified for TRB. Multiplex touch-down PCR amplified TRB using TRB-A and TRB-B pools in one tube. TCRdb re-called the multiplex PCR reads and gives one entry per CDR3 protein, without DNA. The ten top clones account for roughly a quarter, within a sample of roughly 11,000 distinct CDR3 sequences. The data were also submitted as part of a second study, on T cell repertoires in aging, cancer and after chemotherapy.

The sample consisted of peripheral blood. The origin of the receptors is a human donor in good health.

The J gene is TRBJ1-1, the V gene TRBV5-5; TCRdb calls TRBD1, which cannot be checked without DNA. The CDR3 has 15 residues. Germline CDR1 and CDR2: SGHKS and YYEKEE (reference sequence). This CDR3 is CASSLDPQGVTEAFF.

The chain's CDR3 is CASAINWDSYEQYF. This chain links TRBV18 with TRBJ2-7; TCRdb names TRBD1, which stays unverified in the absence of DNA. Germline values: CDR1 KGHSH, CDR2 LQKENI. CDR3 length: 14 residues.

The chain is built from TRBV27 and TRBJ2-1. The length of the CDR3 is 15 residues. Germline V CDR1 and CDR2: MNHEY, SMNVEV (reference sequence). CDR3 residues: CASSLSIQQNNEQFF.

The V call is TRBV6-5, the J call TRBJ2-3. CDR3 length: 15 amino acids. From germline, CDR1 is MNHEY and CDR2 SVGAGI. CDR3 residues: CASSQMDPGTDTQYF.

The chain couples TRBV30 to TRBJ1-1. The V gene's germline CDR1 is GTSNPN and CDR2 SVGIG (reference sequence). The CDR3 contains 13 residues. This chain's CDR3 is CAWSVGGGVRAFF. Supplemented by reference TRBV30 and TRBJ1-1, the full variable domain reads SQTIHQWPATLVQPVGSPLSLECTVEGTSNPNLYWYRQAAGRGLQLLFYSVGIGQISSEVPQNLSASRPQDRQFILSSKKLLLSDSGFYLCAWSVGGGVRAFFGQGTRLTVV.